The 4 T cell receptor beta chains listed next were all sequenced from one sample in a study of cytomegalovirus exposure and HLA in healthy donors. Clones were sequenced by immunoSEQ multiplex PCR, and TCRdb holds only the in-frame ones, with some missing. Counted here are some 110,000 clones, about 82% occurring once; the ten biggest clones make up roughly 5.3%. Material: PBMCs. All receptors derive from a man younger than 30 in good health and CMV-seronegative.

This sequence joins TRBV5-1 and TRBJ2-1; 9 nucleotides align to TRBD2. Losses at the gene ends were 1 base for V and 5 bases for J; bases not matched to a gene: 7. In germline, CDR1 is SGHRS, CDR2 YFSETQ. The CDR3 is 16 amino acids. The DNA for the CDR3 is TGCGCCAGCAGCTTGTACTGGGCTAGCGGGAACAATGAGCAGTTCTTC. It encodes CASSLYWASGNNEQFF.

This chain links TRBV6-5 with TRBJ1-5; TRBD1 agrees at 11 bases. The CDR3 consists of 15 residues. J was trimmed by 4 bases and V by 6 bases; bases with no gene match: 5. Germline CDR1 MNHEY, CDR2 SVGAGI. CDR3 amino acids: CASRHGTGGNQPQHF. Here the CDR3 DNA reads TGTGCCAGCAGGCACGGGACAGGGGGAAATCAGCCCCAGCATTTT.

The chain links TRBV5-4 to TRBJ2-1, with a possible D match to TRBD2 (5 bases). The CDR3 totals 14 residues. The V gene's germline CDR1 is SGHNT and CDR2 YYREEE (reference sequence). Trimming stripped 4 bases from V and 6 bases from J, with 14 bases between. In nucleotides, the CDR3 is TGTGCCAGCAGCCCCCTTCTGAGCGGCAATGAGCAGTTCTTC. Its translation: CASSPLLSGNEQFF.

The chain uses TRBV29-1 and TRBJ1-2; no reliable D call. With 2 bases removed from V and 2 bases from J, the gap between germline ends came to 12 bases. The V gene's germline CDR1 is SQVTM and CDR2 ANQGSEA. The CDR3 loop spans 14 amino acids. The CDR3 sequence is CSVERITGNYGYTF. CDR3 DNA sequence: TGCAGCGTTGAACGTATCACGGGAAACTATGGCTACACCTTC.